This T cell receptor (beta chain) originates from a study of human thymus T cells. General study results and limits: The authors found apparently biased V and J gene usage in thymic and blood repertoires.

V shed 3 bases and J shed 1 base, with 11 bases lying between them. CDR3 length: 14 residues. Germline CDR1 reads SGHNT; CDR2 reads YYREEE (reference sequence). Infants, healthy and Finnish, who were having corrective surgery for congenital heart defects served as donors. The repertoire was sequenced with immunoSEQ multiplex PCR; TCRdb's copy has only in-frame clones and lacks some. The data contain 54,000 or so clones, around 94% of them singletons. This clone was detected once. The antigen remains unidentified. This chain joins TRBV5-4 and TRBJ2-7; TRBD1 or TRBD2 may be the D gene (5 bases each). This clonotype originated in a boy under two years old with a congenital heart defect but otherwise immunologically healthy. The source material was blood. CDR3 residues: CASSSGSGSYEQYF. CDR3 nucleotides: TGTGCCAGCAGCTCAGGGTCGGGATCCTACGAGCAGTACTTC. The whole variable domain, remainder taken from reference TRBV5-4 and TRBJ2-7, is ETGVTQSPTHLIKTRGQQVTLRCSSQSGHNTVSWYQQALGQGPQFIFQYYREEENGRGNFPPRFSGLQFPNYSSELNVNALELDDSALYLCASSSGSGSYEQYFGPGTRLTVT.